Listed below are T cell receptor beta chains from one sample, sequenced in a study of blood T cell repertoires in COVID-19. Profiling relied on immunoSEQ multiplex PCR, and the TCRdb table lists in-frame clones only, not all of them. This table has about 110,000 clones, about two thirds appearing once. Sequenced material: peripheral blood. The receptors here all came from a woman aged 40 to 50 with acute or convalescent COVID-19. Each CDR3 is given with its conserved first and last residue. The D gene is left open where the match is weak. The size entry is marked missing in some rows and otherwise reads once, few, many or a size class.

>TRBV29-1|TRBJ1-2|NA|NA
CSVQVTAKGYRYTF
TGCAGCGTGCAGGTGACCGCTAAAGGATATCGCTACACCTTC
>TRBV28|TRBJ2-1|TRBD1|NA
CASHPSGTGILGQFF
TGTGCCAGCCACCCGAGCGGGACAGGGATTCTTGGGCAGTTCTTC
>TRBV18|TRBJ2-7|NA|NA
CASSPISGTYEQYF
TGTGCCAGCTCACCTATCTCCGGGACATACGAGCAGTACTTC
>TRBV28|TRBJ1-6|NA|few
CASSLLEGSPLHF
TGTGCCAGCAGTTTATTGGAGGGTTCACCCCTCCACTTT
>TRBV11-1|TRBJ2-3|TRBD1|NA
CASRMGQGFTDTQYF
TGTGCCAGCAGAATGGGACAGGGGTTCACAGATACGCAGTATTTT
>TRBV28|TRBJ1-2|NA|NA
CASRQGIGNYGYTF
TGTGCCAGCAGGCAGGGGATAGGTAACTATGGCTACACCTTC
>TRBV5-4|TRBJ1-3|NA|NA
CASSLDRLTGNTIYF
TGTGCCAGCAGCTTGGACAGACTAACTGGAAACACCATATATTTT
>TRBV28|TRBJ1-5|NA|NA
CASSLNRQFQPQHF
TGTGCCAGCAGTTTGAACAGACAGTTTCAGCCCCAGCATTTT
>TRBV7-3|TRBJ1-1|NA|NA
CASSRQLNTEAFF
TGTGCCAGCAGCCGACAGCTGAACACTGAAGCTTTCTTT
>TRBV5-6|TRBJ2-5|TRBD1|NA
CASSYRQGARTQYF
TGTGCCAGCAGCTACAGACAGGGGGCGAGAACCCAGTACTTC
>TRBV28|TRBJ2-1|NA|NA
CASSLSLLANNEQFF
TGTGCCAGCAGTTTATCCCTACTAGCTAACAATGAGCAGTTCTTC
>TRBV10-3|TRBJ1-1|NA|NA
CAIGNRDTEAFF
TGTGCCATCGGAAACAGGGACACTGAAGCTTTCTTT
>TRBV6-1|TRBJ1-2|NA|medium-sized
CASSEARDYTF
TGTGCCAGCAGTGAAGCCCGAGACTACACCTTC
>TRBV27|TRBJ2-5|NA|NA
CASSLAGVYPRQETQYF
TGTGCCAGCAGTTTGGCGGGTGTATACCCCCGGCAAGAGACCCAGTACTTC
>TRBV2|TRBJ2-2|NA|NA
CASSKGRSTGELFF
TGTGCCAGCAGTAAAGGACGGAGTACCGGGGAGCTGTTTTTT
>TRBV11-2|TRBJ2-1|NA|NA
CASSLDGLPNEQFF
TGTGCCAGCAGCTTAGACGGACTACCCAATGAGCAGTTCTTC
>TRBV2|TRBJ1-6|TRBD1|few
CASRRLGQGNSPLHF
TGTGCCAGCAGACGGCTGGGACAGGGAAATTCACCCCTCCACTTT
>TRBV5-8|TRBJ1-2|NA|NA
CASSLADGGLGYTF
TGTGCCAGCAGCTTGGCCGATGGAGGGCTAGGCTACACCTTC
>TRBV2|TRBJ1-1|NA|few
CASKTDNTEAFF
TGTGCCAGCAAGACAGACAACACTGAAGCTTTCTTT
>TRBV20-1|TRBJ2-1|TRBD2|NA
CSASWAAGGLNEQFF
TGCAGTGCTAGTTGGGCAGCGGGGGGGCTGAATGAGCAGTTCTTC
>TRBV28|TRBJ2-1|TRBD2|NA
CASSFTGGYNEQFF
TGTGCCAGCAGTTTTACGGGGGGATACAATGAGCAGTTCTTC
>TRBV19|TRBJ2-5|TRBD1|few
CASSRGRIAQETQYF
TGTGCCAGTTCCAGGGGGCGTATAGCCCAAGAGACCCAGTACTTC
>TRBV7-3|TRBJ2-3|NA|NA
CASSLKLRSDTQYF
TGTGCCAGCAGCTTAAAGCTGCGGTCGGATACGCAGTATTTT
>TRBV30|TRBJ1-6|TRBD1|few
CASTDRGGNSPLHF
TGTGCCTCAACCGACAGGGGAGGTAATTCACCCCTCCACTTT
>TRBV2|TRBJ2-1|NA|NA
CASMVGGGRREQFF
TGTGCCAGCATGGTGGGGGGGGGCCGTCGCGAGCAGTTCTTC
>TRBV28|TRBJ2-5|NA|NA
CASRGDLETQYF
TGTGCCAGCAGGGGGGACTTAGAGACCCAGTACTTC
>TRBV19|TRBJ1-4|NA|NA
CASSMGGSEKLFF
TGTGCCAGTAGTATGGGGGGAAGTGAAAAACTGTTTTTT
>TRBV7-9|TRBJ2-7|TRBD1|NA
CASSLGSGGGDEQYF
TGTGCCAGCAGCTTAGGGTCAGGGGGCGGCGACGAGCAGTACTTC
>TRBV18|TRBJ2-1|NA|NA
CASSPGSGTYNEQFF
TGTGCCAGCTCACCAGGTTCTGGTACTTACAATGAGCAGTTCTTC
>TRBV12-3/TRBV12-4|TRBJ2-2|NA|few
CASLEVAGELFF
TGTGCCAGCCTGGAGGTGGCCGGGGAGCTGTTTTTT
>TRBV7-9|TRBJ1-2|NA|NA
CASSFEGHGYTF
TGTGCCAGCAGCTTTGAGGGTCACGGCTACACCTTC
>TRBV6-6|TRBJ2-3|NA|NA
CASSYRADTQYF
TGTGCCAGCAGTTACAGAGCCGATACGCAGTATTTT
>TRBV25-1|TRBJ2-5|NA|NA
CASRSGIETQYF
TGTGCCTCCCGCTCGGGTATAGAGACCCAGTACTTC
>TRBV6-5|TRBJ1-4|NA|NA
CASRLQGPEKLFF
TGTGCCAGCAGACTACAGGGACCCGAAAAACTGTTTTTT
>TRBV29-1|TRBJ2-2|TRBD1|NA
CSVEGQGSAGELFF
TGCAGCGTCGAAGGACAGGGGAGCGCCGGGGAGCTGTTTTTT
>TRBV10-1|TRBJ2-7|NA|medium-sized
CASSKTGSEQYF
TGCGCCAGCAGTAAGACAGGCAGCGAGCAGTACTTC
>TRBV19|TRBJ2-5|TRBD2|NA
CASSGREETQYF
TGTGCCAGTAGTGGGAGGGAAGAGACCCAGTACTTC
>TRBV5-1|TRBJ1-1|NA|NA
CASSFDGGTEAFF
TGCGCCAGCAGCTTCGACGGGGGAACTGAAGCTTTCTTT
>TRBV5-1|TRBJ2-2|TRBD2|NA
CASSGGDSSTGELFF
TGCGCCAGCAGCGGGGGGGACTCTTCGACCGGGGAGCTGTTTTTT
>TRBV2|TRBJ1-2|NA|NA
CASVPGTWEGYTF
TGTGCCAGCGTACCCGGGACATGGGAAGGCTACACCTTC
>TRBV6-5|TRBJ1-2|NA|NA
CASSETGPNYGYTF
TGTGCCAGCTCCGAGACAGGACCTAACTATGGCTACACCTTC
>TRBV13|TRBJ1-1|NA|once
CASSLPGQGNTEAFF
TGTGCCAGCAGCTTACCTGGTCAGGGGAACACTGAAGCTTTCTTT
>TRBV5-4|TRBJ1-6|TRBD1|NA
CASSLGQGSSPLHF
TGTGCCAGCAGCTTGGGACAGGGGAGCTCACCCCTCCACTTT
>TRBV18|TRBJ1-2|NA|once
CASSPPSLTGIYGYTF
TGTGCCAGCTCACCCCCGTCCTTAACAGGGATCTATGGCTACACCTTC
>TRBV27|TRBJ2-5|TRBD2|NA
CASSSRTSGRYQETQYF
TGTGCCAGCAGTTCCCGGACTAGCGGGCGATATCAAGAGACCCAGTACTTC
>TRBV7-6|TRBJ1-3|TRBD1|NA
CASSRGQGALENTIYF
TGTGCCAGCAGCCGCGGACAGGGGGCTTTAGAAAACACCATATATTTT
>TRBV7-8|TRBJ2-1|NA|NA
CASSLIPMDSLYNEQFF
TGTGCCAGCAGCTTAATACCTATGGACTCTTTATACAATGAGCAGTTCTTC